This T cell receptor beta chain was found in a study of shared clonotypes between healthy human individuals. Here immunoSEQ multiplex PCR was the method, and the copy in TCRdb shows in-frame clones only, minus some. The sample shows around 620,000 clones, 85% to 95% of them seen only once. The naive CD8 subset, CD45RO-negative cells positively selected for CCR7, excluded terminally differentiated effector memory CD45RA+ cells. The sample was naive CD8+ T cells sorted from blood. This sequence originates from a woman in her twenties or thirties in good health.

The CDR3 protein is CASSLAGAMKEYF. CDR3 in DNA: TGTGCCAGCAGCTTAGCAGGGGCCATGAAAGAGTACTTC. This chain links TRBV11-3 with TRBJ2-7; tentative D call: TRBD1 (6 bases). Germline V gives CDR1 SGHNT, CDR2 YENEEA. V shed 1 base and J shed 11 bases, with 15 bases lying between them. The length of the CDR3 is 13 residues.